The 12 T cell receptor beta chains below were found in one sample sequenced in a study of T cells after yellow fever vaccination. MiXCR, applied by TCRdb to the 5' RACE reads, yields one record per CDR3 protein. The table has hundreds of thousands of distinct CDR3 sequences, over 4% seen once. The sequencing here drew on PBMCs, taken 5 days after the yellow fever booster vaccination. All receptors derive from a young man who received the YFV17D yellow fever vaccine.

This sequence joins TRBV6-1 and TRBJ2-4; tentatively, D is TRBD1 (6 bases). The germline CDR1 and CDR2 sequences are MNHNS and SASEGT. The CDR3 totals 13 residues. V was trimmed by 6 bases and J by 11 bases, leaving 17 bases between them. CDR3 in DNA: TGTGCCAGCAGCCCGCCCCCAGGGGAAGTTCAGTACTTC. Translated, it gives CASSPPPGEVQYF.

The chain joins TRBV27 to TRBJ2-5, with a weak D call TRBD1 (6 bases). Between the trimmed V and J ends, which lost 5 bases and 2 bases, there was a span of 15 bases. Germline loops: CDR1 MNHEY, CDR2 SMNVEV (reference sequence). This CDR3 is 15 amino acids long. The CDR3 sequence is CASSTFLTGQETQYF. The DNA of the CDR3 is TGTGCCAGCAGTACGTTCTTGACAGGACAAGAGACCCAGTACTTC.

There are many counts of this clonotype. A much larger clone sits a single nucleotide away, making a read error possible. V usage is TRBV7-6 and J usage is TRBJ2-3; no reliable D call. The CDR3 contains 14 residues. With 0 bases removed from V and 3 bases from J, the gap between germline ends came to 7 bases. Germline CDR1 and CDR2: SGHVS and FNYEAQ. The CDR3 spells CASSLAVGTDTQYF. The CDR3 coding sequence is TGTGCCAGCAGCTTAGCGGTGGGGACAGATACGCAGTATTTT. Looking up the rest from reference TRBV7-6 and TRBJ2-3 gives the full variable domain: GAGVSQSPRYKVTKRGQDVALRCDPISGHVSLYWYRQALGQGPEFLTYFNYEAQQDKSGLPNDRFSAERPEGSISTLTIQRTEQRDSAMYRCASSLAVGTDTQYFGPGTRLTVL.

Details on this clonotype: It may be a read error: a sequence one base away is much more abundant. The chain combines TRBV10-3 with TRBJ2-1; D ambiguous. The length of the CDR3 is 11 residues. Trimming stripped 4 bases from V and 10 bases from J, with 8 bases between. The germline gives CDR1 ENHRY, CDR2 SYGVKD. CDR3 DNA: TGTGCCATCAGTGCCCAGGAAGAGCAGTTCTTC. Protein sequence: CAISAQEEQFF.

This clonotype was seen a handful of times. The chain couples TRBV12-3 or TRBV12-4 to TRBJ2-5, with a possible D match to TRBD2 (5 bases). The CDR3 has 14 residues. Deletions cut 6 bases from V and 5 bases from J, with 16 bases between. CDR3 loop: CASSPRPGYETQYF. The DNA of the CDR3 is TGTGCCAGCAGCCCCCGACCGGGGTACGAGACCCAGTACTTC.

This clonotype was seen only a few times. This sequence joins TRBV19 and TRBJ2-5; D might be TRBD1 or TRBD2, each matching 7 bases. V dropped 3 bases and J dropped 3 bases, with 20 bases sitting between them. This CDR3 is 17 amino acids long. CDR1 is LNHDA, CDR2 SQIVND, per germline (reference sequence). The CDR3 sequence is CASSITLQQGREETQYF. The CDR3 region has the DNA TGTGCCAGTAGTATCACCCTCCAACAGGGGAGGGAAGAGACCCAGTACTTC. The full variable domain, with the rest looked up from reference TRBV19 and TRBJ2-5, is DGGITQSPKYLFRKEGQNVTLSCEQNLNHDAMYWYRQDPGQGLRLIYYSQIVNDFQKGDIAEGYSVSREKKESFPLTVTSAQKNPTAFYLCASSITLQQGREETQYFGPGTRLLVL.

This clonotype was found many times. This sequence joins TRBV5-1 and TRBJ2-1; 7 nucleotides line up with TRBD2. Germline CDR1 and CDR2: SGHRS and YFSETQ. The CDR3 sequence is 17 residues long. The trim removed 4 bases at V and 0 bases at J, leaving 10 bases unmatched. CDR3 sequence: CASSPKAGTSSYNEQFF. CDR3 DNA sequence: TGCGCCAGCAGCCCCAAAGCGGGGACCAGCTCCTACAATGAGCAGTTCTTC.

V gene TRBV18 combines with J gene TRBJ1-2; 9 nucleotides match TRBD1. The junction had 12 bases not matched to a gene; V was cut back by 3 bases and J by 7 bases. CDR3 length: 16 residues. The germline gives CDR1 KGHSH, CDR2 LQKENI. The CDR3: CASSPTTSGQGSGYTF. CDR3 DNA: TGTGCCAGCTCACCTACAACATCTGGACAGGGGTCTGGCTACACCTTC.

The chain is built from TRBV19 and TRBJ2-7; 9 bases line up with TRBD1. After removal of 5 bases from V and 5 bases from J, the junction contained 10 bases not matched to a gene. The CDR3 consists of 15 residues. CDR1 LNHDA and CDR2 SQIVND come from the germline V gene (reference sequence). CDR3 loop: CASSATRTGDDEQYF. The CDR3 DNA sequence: TGTGCCAGTAGTGCCACCCGGACAGGGGATGACGAGCAGTACTTC.

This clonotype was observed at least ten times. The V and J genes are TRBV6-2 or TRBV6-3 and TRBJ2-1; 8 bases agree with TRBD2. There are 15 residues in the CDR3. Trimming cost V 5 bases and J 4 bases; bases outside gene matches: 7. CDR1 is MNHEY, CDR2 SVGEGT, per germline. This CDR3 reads CASSEAGGDYNEQFF. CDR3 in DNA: TGTGCCAGCAGTGAGGCGGGGGGAGATTACAATGAGCAGTTCTTC.

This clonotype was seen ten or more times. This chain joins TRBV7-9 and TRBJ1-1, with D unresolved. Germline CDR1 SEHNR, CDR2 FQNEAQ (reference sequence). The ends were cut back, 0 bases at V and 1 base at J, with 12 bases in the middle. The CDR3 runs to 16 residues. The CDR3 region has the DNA TGTGCCAGCAGCTTAGCGAAGACACGTACGAACACTGAAGCTTTCTTT. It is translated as CASSLAKTRTNTEAFF. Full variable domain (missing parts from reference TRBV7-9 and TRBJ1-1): DTGVSQNPRHKITKRGQNVTFRCDPISEHNRLYWYRQTLGQGPEFLTYFQNEAQLEKSRLLSDRFSAERPKGSFSTLEIQRTEQGDSAMYLCASSLAKTRTNTEAFFGQGTRLTVV.

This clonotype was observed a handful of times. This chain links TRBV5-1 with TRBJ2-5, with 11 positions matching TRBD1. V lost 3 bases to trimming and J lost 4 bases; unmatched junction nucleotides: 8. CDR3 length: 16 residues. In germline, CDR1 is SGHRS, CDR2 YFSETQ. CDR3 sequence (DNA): TGCGCCAGCAGCTGGTCCGGGACAGGGGGTGGAGAGACCCAGTACTTC. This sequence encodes CASSWSGTGGGETQYF.